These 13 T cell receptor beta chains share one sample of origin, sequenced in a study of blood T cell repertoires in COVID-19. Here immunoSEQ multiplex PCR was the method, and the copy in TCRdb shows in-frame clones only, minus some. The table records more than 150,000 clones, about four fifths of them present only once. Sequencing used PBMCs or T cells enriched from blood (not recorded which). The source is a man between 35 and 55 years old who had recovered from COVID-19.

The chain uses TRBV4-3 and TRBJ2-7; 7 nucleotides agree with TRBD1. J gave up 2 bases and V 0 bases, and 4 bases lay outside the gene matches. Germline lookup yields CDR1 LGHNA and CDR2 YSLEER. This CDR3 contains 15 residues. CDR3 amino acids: CASSQDRTGPYEQYF. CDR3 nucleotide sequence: TGCGCCAGCAGCCAAGATCGGACAGGTCCCTACGAGCAGTACTTC.

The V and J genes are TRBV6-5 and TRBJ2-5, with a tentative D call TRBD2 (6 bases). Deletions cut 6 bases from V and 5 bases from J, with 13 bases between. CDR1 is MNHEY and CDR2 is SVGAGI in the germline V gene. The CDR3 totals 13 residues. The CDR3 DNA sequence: TGTGCCAGCAGGTCTGCAGGAGGGGAGACCCAGTACTTC. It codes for CASRSAGGETQYF.

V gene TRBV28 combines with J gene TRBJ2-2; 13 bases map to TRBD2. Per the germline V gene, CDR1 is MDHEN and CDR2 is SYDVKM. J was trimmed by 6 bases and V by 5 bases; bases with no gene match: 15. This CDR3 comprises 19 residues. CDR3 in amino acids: CASSPRTSGRAYGAGELFF. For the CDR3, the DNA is TGTGCCAGCAGTCCCCGAACTAGCGGGAGGGCCTACGGGGCCGGGGAGCTGTTTTTT. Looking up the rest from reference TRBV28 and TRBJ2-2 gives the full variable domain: DVKVTQSSRYLVKRTGEKVFLECVQDMDHENMFWYRQDPGLGLRLIYFSYDVKMKEKGDIPEGYSVSREKKERFSLILESASTNQTSMYLCASSPRTSGRAYGAGELFFGEGSRLTVL.

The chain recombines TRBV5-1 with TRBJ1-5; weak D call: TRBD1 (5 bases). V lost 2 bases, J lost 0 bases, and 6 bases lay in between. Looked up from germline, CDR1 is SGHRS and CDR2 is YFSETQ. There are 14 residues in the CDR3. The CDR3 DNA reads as TGCGCCAGCAGCTTCGGGGGTAGCAATCAGCCCCAGCATTTT. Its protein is CASSFGGSNQPQHF.

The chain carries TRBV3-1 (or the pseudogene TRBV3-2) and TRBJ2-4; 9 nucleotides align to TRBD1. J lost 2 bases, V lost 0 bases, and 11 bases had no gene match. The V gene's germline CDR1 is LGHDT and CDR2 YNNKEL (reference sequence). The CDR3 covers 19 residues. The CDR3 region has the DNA TGTGCCAGCAGCCAAGATCTCACAGGGGGCTTTGTGTCCAAAAACATTCAGTACTTC. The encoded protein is CASSQDLTGGFVSKNIQYF.

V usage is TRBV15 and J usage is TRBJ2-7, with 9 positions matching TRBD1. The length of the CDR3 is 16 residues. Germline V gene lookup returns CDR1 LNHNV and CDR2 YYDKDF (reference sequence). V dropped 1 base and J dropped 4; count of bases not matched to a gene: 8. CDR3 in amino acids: CATSRGWTGESYEQYF. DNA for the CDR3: TGTGCCACCAGCAGAGGGTGGACAGGGGAAAGTTACGAGCAGTACTTC. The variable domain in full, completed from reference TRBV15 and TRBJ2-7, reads DAMVIQNPRYQVTQFGKPVTLSCSQTLNHNVMYWYQQKSSQAPKLLFHYYDKDFNNEADTPDNFQSRRPNTSFCFLDIRSPGLGDTAMYLCATSRGWTGESYEQYFGPGTRLTVT.

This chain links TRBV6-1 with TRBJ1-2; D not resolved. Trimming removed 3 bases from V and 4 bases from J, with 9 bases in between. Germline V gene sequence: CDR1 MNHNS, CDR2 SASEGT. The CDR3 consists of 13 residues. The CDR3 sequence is CASSDRGVYGYTF. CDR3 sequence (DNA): TGTGCCAGCAGTGACCGGGGTGTCTATGGCTACACCTTC.

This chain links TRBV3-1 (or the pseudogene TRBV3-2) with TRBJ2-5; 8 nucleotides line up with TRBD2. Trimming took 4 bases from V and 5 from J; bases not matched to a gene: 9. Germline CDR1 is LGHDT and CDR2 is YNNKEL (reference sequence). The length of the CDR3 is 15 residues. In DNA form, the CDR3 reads TGTGCCAGCAGCCCTCACCCCCGGGAGGGGGAGACCCAGTACTTC. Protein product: CASSPHPREGETQYF.

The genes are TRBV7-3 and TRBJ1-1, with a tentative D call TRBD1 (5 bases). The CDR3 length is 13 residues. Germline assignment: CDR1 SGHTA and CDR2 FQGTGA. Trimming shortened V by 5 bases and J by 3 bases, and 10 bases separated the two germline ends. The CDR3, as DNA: TGTGCCAGCAGCGTGCGGGGGGACACTGAAGCTTTCTTT. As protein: CASSVRGDTEAFF.

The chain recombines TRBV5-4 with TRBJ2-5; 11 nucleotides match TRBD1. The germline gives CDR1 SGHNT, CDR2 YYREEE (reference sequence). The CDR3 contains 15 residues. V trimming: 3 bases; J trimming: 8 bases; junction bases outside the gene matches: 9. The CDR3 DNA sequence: TGTGCCAGCAGCTCCGGACAGGGGGCGTCTTTAACCCAGTACTTC. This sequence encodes CASSSGQGASLTQYF.

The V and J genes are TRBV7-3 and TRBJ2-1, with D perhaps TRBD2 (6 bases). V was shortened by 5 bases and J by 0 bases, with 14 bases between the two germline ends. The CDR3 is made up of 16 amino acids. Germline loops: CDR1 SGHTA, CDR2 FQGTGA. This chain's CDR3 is CASSHGGASSYNEQFF. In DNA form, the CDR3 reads TGTGCCAGCAGCCACGGCGGGGCTAGCTCCTACAATGAGCAGTTCTTC.

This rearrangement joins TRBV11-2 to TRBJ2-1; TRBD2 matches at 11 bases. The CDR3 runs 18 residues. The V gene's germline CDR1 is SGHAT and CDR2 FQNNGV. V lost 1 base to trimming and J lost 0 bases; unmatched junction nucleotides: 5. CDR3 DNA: TGTGCCAGCAGCTTAGTCGGGACTAGCGGTAACTCCTACAATGAGCAGTTCTTC. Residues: CASSLVGTSGNSYNEQFF.

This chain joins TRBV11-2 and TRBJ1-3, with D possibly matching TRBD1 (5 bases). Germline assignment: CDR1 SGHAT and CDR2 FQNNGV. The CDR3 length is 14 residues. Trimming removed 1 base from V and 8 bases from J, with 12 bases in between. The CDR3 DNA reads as TGTGCCAGCAGCTTAGTACAGGCCCTTCACACCATATATTTT. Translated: CASSLVQALHTIYF.